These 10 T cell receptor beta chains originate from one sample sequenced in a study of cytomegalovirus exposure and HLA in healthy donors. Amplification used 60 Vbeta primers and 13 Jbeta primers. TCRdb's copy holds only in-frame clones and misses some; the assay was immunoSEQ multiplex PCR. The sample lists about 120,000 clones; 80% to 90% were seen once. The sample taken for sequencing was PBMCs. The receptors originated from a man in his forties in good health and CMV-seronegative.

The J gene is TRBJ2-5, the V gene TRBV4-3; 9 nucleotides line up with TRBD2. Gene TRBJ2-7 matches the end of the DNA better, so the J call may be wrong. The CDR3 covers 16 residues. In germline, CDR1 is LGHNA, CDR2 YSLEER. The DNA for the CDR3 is TGCGCCAGCAGCTCGACGGGGACTAGCAACGCGGGCGAGCAGTACTTC. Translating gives CASSSTGTSNAGEQYF.

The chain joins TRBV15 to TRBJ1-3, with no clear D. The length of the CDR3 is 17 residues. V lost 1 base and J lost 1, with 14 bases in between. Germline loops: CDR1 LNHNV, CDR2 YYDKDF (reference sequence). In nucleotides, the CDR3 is TGTGCCACCAGCAGAGCAGTTGGCACCTCGTCTGGAAACACCATATATTTT. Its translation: CATSRAVGTSSGNTIYF.

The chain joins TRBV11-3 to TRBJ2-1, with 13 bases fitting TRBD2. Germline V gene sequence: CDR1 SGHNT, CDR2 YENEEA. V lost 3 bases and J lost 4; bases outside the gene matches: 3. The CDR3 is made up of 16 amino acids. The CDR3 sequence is CASSFETSGGYNEQFF. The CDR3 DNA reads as TGTGCCAGCAGCTTTGAGACTAGCGGGGGGTACAATGAGCAGTTCTTC.

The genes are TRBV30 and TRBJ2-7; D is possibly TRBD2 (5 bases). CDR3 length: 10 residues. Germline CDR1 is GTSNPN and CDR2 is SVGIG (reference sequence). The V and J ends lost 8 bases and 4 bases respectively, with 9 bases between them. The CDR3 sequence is CAVPGYEQYF. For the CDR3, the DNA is TGTGCCGTCCCGGGGTACGAGCAGTACTTC. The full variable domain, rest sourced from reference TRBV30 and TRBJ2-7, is SQTIHQWPATLVQPVGSPLSLECTVEGTSNPNLYWYRQAAGRGLQLLFYSVGIGQISSEVPQNLSASRPQDRQFILSSKKLLLSDSGFYLCAVPGYEQYFGPGTRLTVT.

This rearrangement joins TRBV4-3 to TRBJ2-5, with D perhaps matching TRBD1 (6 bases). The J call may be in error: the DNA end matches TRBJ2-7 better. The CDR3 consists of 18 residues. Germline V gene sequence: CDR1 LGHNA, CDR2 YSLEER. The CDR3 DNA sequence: TGCGCCAGCAGCCAAGGCCGGGGTGGGCAGGGGTTCACCTACGAGCAGTACTTC. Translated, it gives CASSQGRGGQGFTYEQYF.

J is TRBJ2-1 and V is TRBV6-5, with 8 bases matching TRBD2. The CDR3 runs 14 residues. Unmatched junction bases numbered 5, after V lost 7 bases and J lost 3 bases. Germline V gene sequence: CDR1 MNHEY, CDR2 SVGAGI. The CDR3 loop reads CASNLAGGYNEQFF. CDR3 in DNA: TGTGCCAGCAACTTGGCGGGGGGCTACAATGAGCAGTTCTTC.

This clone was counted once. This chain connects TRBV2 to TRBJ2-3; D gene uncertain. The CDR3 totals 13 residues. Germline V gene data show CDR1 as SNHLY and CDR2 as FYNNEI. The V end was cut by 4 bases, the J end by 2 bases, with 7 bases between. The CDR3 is CASSGDITDTQYF. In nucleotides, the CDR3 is TGTGCCAGCAGTGGAGATATCACAGATACGCAGTATTTT.

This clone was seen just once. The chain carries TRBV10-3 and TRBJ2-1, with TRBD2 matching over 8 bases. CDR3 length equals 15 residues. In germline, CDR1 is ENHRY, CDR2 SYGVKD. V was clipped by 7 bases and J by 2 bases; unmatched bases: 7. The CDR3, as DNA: TGTGCCATCAATCCAGGTAGCGGGGCCTACAATGAGCAGTTCTTC. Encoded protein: CAINPGSGAYNEQFF.

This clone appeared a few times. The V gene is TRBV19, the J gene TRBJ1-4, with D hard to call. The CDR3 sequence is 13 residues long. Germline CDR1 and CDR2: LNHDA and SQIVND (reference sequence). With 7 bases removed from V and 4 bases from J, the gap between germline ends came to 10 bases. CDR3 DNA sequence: TGTGCCAGTAACGGTCGGGGTAATGAAAAACTGTTTTTT. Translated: CASNGRGNEKLFF.

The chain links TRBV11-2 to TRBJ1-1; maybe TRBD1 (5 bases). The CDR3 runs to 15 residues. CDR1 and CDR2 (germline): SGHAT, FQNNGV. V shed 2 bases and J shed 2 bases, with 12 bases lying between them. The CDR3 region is CASSLSAGINTEAFF. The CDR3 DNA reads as TGTGCCAGCAGCTTAAGCGCAGGGATCAACACTGAAGCTTTCTTT.